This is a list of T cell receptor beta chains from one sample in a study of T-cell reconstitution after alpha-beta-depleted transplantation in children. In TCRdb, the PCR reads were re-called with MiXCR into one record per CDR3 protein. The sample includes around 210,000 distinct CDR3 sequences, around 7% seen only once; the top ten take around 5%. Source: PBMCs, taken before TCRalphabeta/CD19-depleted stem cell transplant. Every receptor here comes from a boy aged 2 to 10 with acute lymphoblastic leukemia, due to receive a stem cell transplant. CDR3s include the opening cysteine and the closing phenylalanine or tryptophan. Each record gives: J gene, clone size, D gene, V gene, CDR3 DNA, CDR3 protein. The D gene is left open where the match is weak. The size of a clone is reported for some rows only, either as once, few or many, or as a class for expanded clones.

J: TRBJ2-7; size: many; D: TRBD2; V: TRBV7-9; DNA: TGTGCCAGCAGCTTAAGGACTAGCGGGAGCTCCTACGAGCAGTACTTC; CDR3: CASSLRTSGSSYEQYF
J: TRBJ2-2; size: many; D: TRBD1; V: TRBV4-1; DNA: TGCGCCAGCAGCCAAGATCAGATTCAGGGGGCTACCGGGGAGCTGTTTTTT; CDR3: CASSQDQIQGATGELFF
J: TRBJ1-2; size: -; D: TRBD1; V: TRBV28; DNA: TGTGCCAGCAGTTTTTGGGACAGGGGGAGAGCTAACTATGGCTACACCTTC; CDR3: CASSFWDRGRANYGYTF
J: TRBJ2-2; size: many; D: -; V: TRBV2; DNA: TGTGCCAGCAGTGGAACTAACACCGGGGAGCTGTTTTTT; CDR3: CASSGTNTGELFF
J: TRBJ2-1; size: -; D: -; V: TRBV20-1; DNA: TGCAGTGCGCTTCTCGCGACGGGTTCCAATGAGCAGTTCTTC; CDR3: CSALLATGSNEQFF
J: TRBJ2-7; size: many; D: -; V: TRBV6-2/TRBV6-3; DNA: TGTGCCAGCAGTTACTCTAGCACCCCCGAGCAGTACTTC; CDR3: CASSYSSTPEQYF
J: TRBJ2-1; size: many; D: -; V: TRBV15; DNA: TGTGCCACCAGCAGAGCTACTGAGCAGTTCTTC; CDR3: CATSRATEQFF
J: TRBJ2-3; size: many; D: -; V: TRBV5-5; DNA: TGTGCCAGCAGCCCTGGACACCAACTTAGCACAGATACGCAGTATTTT; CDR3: CASSPGHQLSTDTQYF
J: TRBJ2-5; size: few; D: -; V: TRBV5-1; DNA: TGCGCCAGCAGCTCCCTCCCTAGGGGGGGCCAAGAGACCCAGTACTTC; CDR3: CASSSLPRGGQETQYF
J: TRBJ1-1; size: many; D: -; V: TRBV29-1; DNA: TGCAGCGTTGGGAGGGACAACACTGAAGCTTTCTTT; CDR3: CSVGRDNTEAFF
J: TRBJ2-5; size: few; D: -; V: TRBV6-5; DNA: TGTGCCAGCAGTTACTCACAGGATTACCTGGGGGAGACCCAGTACTTC; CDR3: CASSYSQDYLGETQYF
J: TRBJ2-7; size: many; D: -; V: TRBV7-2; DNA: TGTGCCAGCAGTCCCGACAGGGAGGGCGAGCAGTACTTC; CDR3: CASSPDREGEQYF
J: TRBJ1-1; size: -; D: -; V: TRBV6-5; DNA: TGTGCCAGCAGTTACGTCACAGGTTCCAAGAAAGCTTTCTTT; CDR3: CASSYVTGSKKAFF
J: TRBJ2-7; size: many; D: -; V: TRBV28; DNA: TGTGCCAGCAGTTGGTATGGGGATTCGAACGAGCAGTACTTC; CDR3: CASSWYGDSNEQYF
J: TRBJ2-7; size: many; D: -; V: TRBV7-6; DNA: TGTGCCAGCTCACCAGGGCAGGACTACGAGCAGTACTTC; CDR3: CASSPGQDYEQYF
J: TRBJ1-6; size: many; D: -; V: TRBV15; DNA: TGTGCCACCAGCAGAGATTGGGGAAATTCACCCCTCCACTTT; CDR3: CATSRDWGNSPLHF
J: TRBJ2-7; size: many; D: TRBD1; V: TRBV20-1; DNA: TGCAGTGCTAAAGGGGGGACAGGGGGCTACGAGCAGTACTTC; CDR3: CSAKGGTGGYEQYF
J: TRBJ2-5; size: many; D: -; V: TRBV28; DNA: TGTGCCAGCAGTTCGCCCAGTGGGCCCGGGGTCGAGACCCAGTACTTC; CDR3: CASSSPSGPGVETQYF
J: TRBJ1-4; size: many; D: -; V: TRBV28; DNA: TGTGCCAGCAGTGCCCCGCCTCCTGAGAAGGAAAAACTGTTTTTT; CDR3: CASSAPPPEKEKLFF
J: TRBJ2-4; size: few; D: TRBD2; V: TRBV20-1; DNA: TGCAGTGCTGGATCCGCCCTAGCGGGAGGCCACAAAAACATTCAGTACTTC; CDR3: CSAGSALAGGHKNIQYF
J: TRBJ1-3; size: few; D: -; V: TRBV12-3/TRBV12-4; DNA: TGTGCCAGCAGTCGATCTGTCTCTGGAAACACCATATATTTT; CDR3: CASSRSVSGNTIYF
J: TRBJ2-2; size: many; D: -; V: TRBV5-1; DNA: TGCGCCAGCAGCCTACGAGAGCCCCCCGGGGAGCTGTTTTTT; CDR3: CASSLREPPGELFF
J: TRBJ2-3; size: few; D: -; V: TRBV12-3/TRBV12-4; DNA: TGTGCCATCTGTTTTTGGAGGTCGGCCTATTCCACTAGCACAGATACGCAGTATTTT; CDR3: CAICFWRSAYSTSTDTQYF
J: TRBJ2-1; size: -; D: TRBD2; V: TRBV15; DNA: TGTGCCACCAGCAGAGATGGGACTAGCGGGAGCGGGGCTTACAATGAGCAGTTCTTC; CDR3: CATSRDGTSGSGAYNEQFF
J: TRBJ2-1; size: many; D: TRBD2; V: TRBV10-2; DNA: TGCGCCAGCAGTGAGGTTAGCGGGGCGGGATATGAGCAGTTCTTC; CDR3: CASSEVSGAGYEQFF
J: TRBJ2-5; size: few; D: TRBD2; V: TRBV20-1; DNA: TGCAGTGCTAGTTACAGCGGGACTAGCGGGGGGCTGTACCAAGAGACCCAGTACTTC; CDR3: CSASYSGTSGGLYQETQYF
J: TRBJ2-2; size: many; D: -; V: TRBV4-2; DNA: TGTGCCAGCAGCCAAGTTGGTTTGAACGGCGGTGGGTCCGGGGAGCTGTTTTTT; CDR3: CASSQVGLNGGGSGELFF
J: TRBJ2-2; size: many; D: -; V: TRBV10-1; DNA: TGCGCCAGCAGTGAGTCGGTTGGGGCGAACACCGGGGAGCTGTTTTTT; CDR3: CASSESVGANTGELFF
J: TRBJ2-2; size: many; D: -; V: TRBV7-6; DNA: TGTGCCAGCAGCCGGGGGGCCGGGTACAAAACCGGGGAGCTGTTTTTT; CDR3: CASSRGAGYKTGELFF
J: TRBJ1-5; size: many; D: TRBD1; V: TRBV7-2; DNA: TGTGCCAGCAGCCCGACAGGGGTTATTCAGCCCCAGCATTTT; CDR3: CASSPTGVIQPQHF
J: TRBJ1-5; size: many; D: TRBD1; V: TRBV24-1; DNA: TGTGCCACCGGACAGGGGGCTGGTCAGCCCCAGCATTTT; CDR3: CATGQGAGQPQHF
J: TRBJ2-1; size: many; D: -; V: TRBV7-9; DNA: TGTGCCAGCAGCTCCAGGATCGGTTATAGTGAGCAGTTCTTC; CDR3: CASSSRIGYSEQFF
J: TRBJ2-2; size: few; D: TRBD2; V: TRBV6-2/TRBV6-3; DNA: TGTGCCAGCAGACTAGCGGGGGGGTCCTGGACCGGGGAGCTGTTTTTT; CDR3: CASRLAGGSWTGELFF
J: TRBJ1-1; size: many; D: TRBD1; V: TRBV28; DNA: TGTGCCAGCAGTTTCCGCAATGCCGGGACAGGGCCTGAAAACACTGAAGCTTTCTTT; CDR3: CASSFRNAGTGPENTEAFF
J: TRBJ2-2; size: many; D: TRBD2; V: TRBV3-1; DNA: TGTGCCAGCAGCCAATCTCTCGGGAGGGTCACCGGGGAGCTGTTTTTT; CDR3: CASSQSLGRVTGELFF
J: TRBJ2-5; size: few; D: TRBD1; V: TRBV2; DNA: TGTGCCAGCAGTGAAGCGCGCCTAGGGGGCGAGACCCAGTACTTC; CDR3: CASSEARLGGETQYF
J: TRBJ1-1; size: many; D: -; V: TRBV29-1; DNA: TGCAGCGTCGCTCCGGGGGCAGCGGACACTGAAGCTTTCTTT; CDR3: CSVAPGAADTEAFF